A selection of T cell receptor beta chains follows, all from one sample in a study of blood T cell repertoires in COVID-19. Data came from immunoSEQ multiplex PCR; TCRdb stores just in-frame clones and leaves some out. This table has 250,000 or so clones, 85% to 90% appearing once. The sequenced material came from peripheral blood. The receptors derive from a woman aged 40 to 50 who had recovered from COVID-19. Both conserved end residues are part of each CDR3. A D gene is named only where the DNA matches it firmly. Clone size is stated in some rows and not others, as once, few, many or a class when expanded.

v_gene,abundance,j_gene,d_gene,CDR3aa,CDR3nt
TRBV30,.,TRBJ2-4,.,CAWSGRLGGNIQYF,TGTGCCTGGAGTGGCCGGCTGGGCGGGAACATTCAGTACTTC
TRBV5-1,.,TRBJ2-7,TRBD2,CASSPPLAGGPYEQYF,TGCGCCAGCAGCCCCCCACTAGCGGGAGGGCCGTACGAGCAGTACTTC
TRBV5-4,once,TRBJ1-1,TRBD1,CASSRQGLGTEAFF,TGTGCCAGCAGCCGACAGGGATTGGGGACTGAAGCTTTCTTT
TRBV15,.,TRBJ2-5,.,CATSRPGRGETQYF,TGTGCCACCAGCAGGCCCGGCCGAGGGGAGACCCAGTACTTC
TRBV15,.,TRBJ1-5,.,CATSTPGTLSNQPQHF,TGTGCCACCAGCACCCCAGGGACTCTTAGCAATCAGCCCCAGCATTTT
TRBV6-5,few,TRBJ1-5,TRBD1,CASRPGQRRLPQHF,TGTGCCAGCAGACCGGGACAGCGAAGACTACCCCAGCATTTT
TRBV6-5,.,TRBJ1-2,.,CASSQTGSPYGYTF,TGTGCCAGCAGTCAAACAGGGTCGCCCTATGGCTACACCTTC
TRBV24-1,.,TRBJ2-5,.,CATSDLRQRPRTQYF,TGTGCCACCAGTGATTTGCGGCAGCGGCCCCGGACCCAGTACTTC
TRBV6-1,.,TRBJ1-2,.,CASSEAPTGRDYGYTF,TGTGCCAGCAGTGAAGCACCCACAGGGAGGGACTATGGCTACACCTTC
TRBV5-4,.,TRBJ1-2,.,CASSLAPRRVANYGYTF,TGTGCCAGCAGCTTGGCCCCCCGCAGGGTGGCTAACTATGGCTACACCTTC
TRBV2,.,TRBJ1-2,.,CASSGRASKGYTF,TGTGCCAGCAGTGGGCGGGCCTCGAAGGGCTACACCTTC
TRBV5-8,.,TRBJ1-4,.,CASSPQGTQKLFF,TGTGCCAGCAGCCCACAGGGAACCCAAAAACTGTTTTTT
TRBV5-1,.,TRBJ2-3,TRBD2,CASSWGGTSGSSTDTQYF,TGCGCCAGCAGCTGGGGAGGGACTAGCGGGAGTAGCACAGATACGCAGTATTTT
TRBV16,.,TRBJ2-7,.,CASRRDFGEQYF,TGTGCCAGCAGACGGGACTTCGGCGAGCAGTACTTC
TRBV9,once,TRBJ2-7,.,CASSGYFAYEQYF,TGTGCCAGCAGCGGATACTTCGCCTACGAGCAGTACTTC
TRBV24-1,.,TRBJ1-4,.,CATSQHNEKLFF,TGTGCCACCAGTCAACATAATGAAAAACTGTTTTTT
TRBV18,.,TRBJ2-3,.,CASSPPSGTDTQYF,TGTGCCAGCTCACCTCCCTCGGGCACAGATACGCAGTATTTT
TRBV19,few,TRBJ1-5,.,CATQAGGNQPQHF,TGTGCCACCCAGGCAGGGGGCAATCAGCCCCAGCATTTT
TRBV2,.,TRBJ1-6,TRBD1,CASSVDRVVSPLHF,TGTGCCAGCAGCGTCGACAGGGTTGTATCACCCCTCCACTTT
TRBV30,.,TRBJ1-6,.,CAWRGGSGNSPLHF,TGTGCCTGGAGGGGGGGGTCTGGAAATTCACCCCTCCACTTT
TRBV27,.,TRBJ1-6,.,CASSSAGAYNSPLHF,TGTGCCAGCAGTTCGGCGGGGGCCTATAATTCACCCCTCCACTTT